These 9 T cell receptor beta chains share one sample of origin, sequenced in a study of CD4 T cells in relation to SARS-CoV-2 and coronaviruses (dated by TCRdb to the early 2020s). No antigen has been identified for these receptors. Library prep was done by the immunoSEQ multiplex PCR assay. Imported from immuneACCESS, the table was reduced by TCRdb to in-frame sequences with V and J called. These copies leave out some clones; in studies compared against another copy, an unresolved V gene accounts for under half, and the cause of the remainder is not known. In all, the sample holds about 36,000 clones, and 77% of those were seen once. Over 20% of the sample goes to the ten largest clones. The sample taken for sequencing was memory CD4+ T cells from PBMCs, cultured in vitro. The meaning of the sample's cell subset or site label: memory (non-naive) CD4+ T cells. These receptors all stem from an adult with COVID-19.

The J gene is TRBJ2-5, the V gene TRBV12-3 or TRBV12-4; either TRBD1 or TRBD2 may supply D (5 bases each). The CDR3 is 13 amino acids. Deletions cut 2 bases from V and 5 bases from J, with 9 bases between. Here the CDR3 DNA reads TGTGCCAGCAGTTTAACCAGGGAGGAGACCCAGTACTTC. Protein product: CASSLTREETQYF.

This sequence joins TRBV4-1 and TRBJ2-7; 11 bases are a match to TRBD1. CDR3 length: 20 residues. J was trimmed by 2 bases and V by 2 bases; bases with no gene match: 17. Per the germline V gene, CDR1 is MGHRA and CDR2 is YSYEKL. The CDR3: CASSQYWADRGHLGAYEQYF. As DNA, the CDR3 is TGCGCCAGCAGCCAATACTGGGCGGACAGGGGGCACCTTGGGGCCTACGAGCAGTACTTC.

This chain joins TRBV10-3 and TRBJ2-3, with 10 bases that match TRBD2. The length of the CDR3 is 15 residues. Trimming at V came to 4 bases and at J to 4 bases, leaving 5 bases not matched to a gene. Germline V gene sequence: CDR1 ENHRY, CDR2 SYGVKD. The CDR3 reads CAISVSGRVADTQYF. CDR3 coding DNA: TGTGCCATCAGTGTAAGCGGGAGGGTCGCAGATACGCAGTATTTT.

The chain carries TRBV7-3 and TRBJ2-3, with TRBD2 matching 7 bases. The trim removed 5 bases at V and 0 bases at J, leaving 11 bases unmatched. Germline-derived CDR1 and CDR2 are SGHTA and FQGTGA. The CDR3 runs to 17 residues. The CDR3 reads CASSLLGGRASTDTQYF. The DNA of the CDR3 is TGTGCCAGCAGCCTCCTAGGCGGGAGAGCTAGCACAGATACGCAGTATTTT.

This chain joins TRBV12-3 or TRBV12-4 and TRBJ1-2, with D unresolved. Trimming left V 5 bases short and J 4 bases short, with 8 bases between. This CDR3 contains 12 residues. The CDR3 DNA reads TGTGCCAGCAGTCTTCAGTTCTATGGCTACACCTTC. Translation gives CASSLQFYGYTF.

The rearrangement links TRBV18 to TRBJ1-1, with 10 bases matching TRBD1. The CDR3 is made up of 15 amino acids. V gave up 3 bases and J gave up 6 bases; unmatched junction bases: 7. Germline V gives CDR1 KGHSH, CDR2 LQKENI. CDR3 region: CASSPRTGQGAEAFF. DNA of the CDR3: TGTGCCAGCTCACCCCGAACAGGACAGGGGGCTGAAGCTTTCTTT.

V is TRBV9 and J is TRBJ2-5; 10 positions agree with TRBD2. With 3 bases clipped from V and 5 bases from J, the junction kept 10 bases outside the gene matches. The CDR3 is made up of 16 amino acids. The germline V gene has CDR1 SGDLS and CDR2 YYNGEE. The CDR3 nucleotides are TGTGCCAGCAGCGAGCAGGGCCTAGCGGGAGTGGAGACCCAGTACTTC. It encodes CASSEQGLAGVETQYF.

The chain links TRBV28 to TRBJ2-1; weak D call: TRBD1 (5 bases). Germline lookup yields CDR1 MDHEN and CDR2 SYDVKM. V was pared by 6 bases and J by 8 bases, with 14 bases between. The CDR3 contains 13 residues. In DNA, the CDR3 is TGTGCCAGCAGGAGTGGGGCTGTGGATGAGCAGTTCTTC. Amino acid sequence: CASRSGAVDEQFF. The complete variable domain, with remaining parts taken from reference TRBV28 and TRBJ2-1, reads DVKVTQSSRYLVKRTGEKVFLECVQDMDHENMFWYRQDPGLGLRLIYFSYDVKMKEKGDIPEGYSVSREKKERFSLILESASTNQTSMYLCASRSGAVDEQFFGPGTRLTVL.

CDR3 residues: CASSLGQGDPPLHF. As DNA, the CDR3 is TGTGCCAGCAGTTTAGGACAGGGGGATCCACCCCTCCACTTT. This chain connects TRBV28 to TRBJ1-6; 10 bases match TRBD1. This CDR3 has 14 residues. In germline, CDR1 is MDHEN, CDR2 SYDVKM. V shed 2 bases and J 11 bases; nucleotides not matched to a gene: 3.